The sequence of this T cell receptor beta chain was determined in a study of cytomegalovirus exposure and HLA in healthy donors. It was with 60 Vbeta and 13 Jbeta primers that the PCR ran. Profiling relied on immunoSEQ multiplex PCR, and the TCRdb table lists in-frame clones only, not all of them. The sample consists of about 180,000 clones, about 85% of them appearing once. The CDR3 consists of 14 residues. CDR1 is SGDLS, CDR2 YYNGEE, per germline. V lost 4 bases and J lost 4; bases outside the gene matches: 4. The gene calls are TRBV9 and TRBJ2-7; 11 nucleotides align to TRBD2. Sequencing used PBMCs. The sequence came from a girl aged 5 to 17 in good health and CMV-seropositive. CDR3 bases: TGTGCCAGCAGCCCGGGGACTAGCGGTTACGAGCAGTACTTC. It specifies CASSPGTSGYEQYF.